The 20 T cell receptor beta chains below come from one sample, sequenced in a study of beta chain features in type 1 diabetes. Every isolated RNA sample was fully reverse transcribed, so sequencing captured expressed TCRB transcripts. Libraries were prepared by immunoSEQ multiplex PCR; TCRdb keeps only in-frame clonotypes and omits some of them. The table lists 200,000 to 300,000 clones, around 65% of them singletons. Specimen: naive CD4+ T cells from blood. The receptors here all came from a man in his thirties or forties in good health.

J is TRBJ2-3 and V is TRBV4-1; D not resolved. Trimming stripped 4 bases from V and 2 bases from J, with 10 bases between. This CDR3 spans 14 amino acids. In germline, CDR1 is MGHRA, CDR2 YSYEKL. The CDR3 sequence: CASSLAEHTDTQYF. DNA for the CDR3: TGCGCCAGCAGCCTCGCGGAACACACAGATACGCAGTATTTT.

This clone appeared a few times. The chain couples TRBV5-4 to TRBJ2-3; 8 bases are a match to TRBD2. The V and J ends lost 4 bases and 0 bases, in that order; junction bases with no gene match: 10. The CDR3 spans 17 residues. The V gene's germline CDR1 is SGHNT and CDR2 YYREEE (reference sequence). The CDR3 DNA reads as TGTGCCAGCAGCCCTAGGGCGGGGGGCCAGAGCACAGATACGCAGTATTTT. This encodes CASSPRAGGQSTDTQYF.

The rearrangement joins TRBV29-1 to TRBJ2-1, with TRBD1 matching over 7 bases. CDR1 is SQVTM, CDR2 ANQGSEA, per germline. This CDR3 is built from 13 residues. V shed 7 bases, J shed 7 bases, and the junction held 10 bases outside the gene matches. Written as DNA, the CDR3 is TGCAGCGCCGGGACAGCCCGGCGGAATGAGCAGTTCTTC. It is translated as CSAGTARRNEQFF.

The chain couples TRBV7-2 to TRBJ1-6; no clear D. This CDR3 has 13 residues. Trimming took off 1 base at V and 10 bases at J, with 8 bases between the two ends. CDR1 is SGHTA and CDR2 is FQGNSA in the germline V gene. CDR3 DNA sequence: TGTGCCAGCAGCTTAGGTCGGGAGTCACCCCTCCACTTT. It is translated as CASSLGRESPLHF.

The chain joins TRBV29-1 to TRBJ2-3; TRBD2 matches 7 bases. The CDR3 is made up of 16 amino acids. CDR1 is SQVTM and CDR2 is ANQGSEA in the germline V gene. The junction had 12 bases not matched to a gene; V was cut back by 6 bases and J by 0 bases. CDR3 sequence: CSVEDWASGSTDTQYF. DNA for the CDR3: TGCAGCGTAGAGGACTGGGCTAGCGGAAGCACAGATACGCAGTATTTT.

The V call is TRBV15, the J call TRBJ1-1; the D is unclear. V was pared by 6 bases and J by 0 bases, with 11 bases between. Germline assignment: CDR1 LNHNV and CDR2 YYDKDF (reference sequence). The CDR3 covers 14 residues. CDR3 residues: CATREASLNTEAFF. CDR3 nucleotide sequence: TGTGCCACCAGGGAGGCGAGTTTGAACACTGAAGCTTTCTTT. Supplemented by reference TRBV15 and TRBJ1-1, the full variable domain reads DAMVIQNPRYQVTQFGKPVTLSCSQTLNHNVMYWYQQKSSQAPKLLFHYYDKDFNNEADTPDNFQSRRPNTSFCFLDIRSPGLGDTAMYLCATREASLNTEAFFGQGTRLTVV.

This rearrangement joins TRBV30 to TRBJ2-4; D gene uncertain. The CDR3 runs 15 residues. The V end lost 2 bases, the J end lost 1 base, and 12 bases lay between the germline ends. Germline V CDR1 and CDR2: GTSNPN, SVGIG (reference sequence). The chain's CDR3 is CAWSSGPRAKNIQYF. CDR3 nucleotides: TGTGCCTGGAGTTCCGGACCCCGGGCCAAAAACATTCAGTACTTC.

The rearrangement links TRBV6-1 to TRBJ2-7; D ambiguous. Trimming left V 6 bases short and J 0 bases short, with 15 bases between. Looked up from germline, CDR1 is MNHNS and CDR2 is SASEGT. This CDR3 contains 15 residues. CDR3 region: CASSVRAVSSYEQYF. CDR3 coding DNA: TGTGCCAGCAGCGTAAGGGCAGTTAGCTCCTACGAGCAGTACTTC.

This chain links TRBV30 with TRBJ1-5, with a weak D call TRBD1 (5 bases). Germline loops: CDR1 GTSNPN, CDR2 SVGIG (reference sequence). This CDR3 comprises 15 residues. Trimming took off 1 base at V and 1 base at J, with 11 bases between the two ends. The CDR3 sequence: CAWSGRGWSNQPQHF. The DNA for the CDR3 is TGTGCCTGGAGTGGAAGGGGTTGGAGCAATCAGCCCCAGCATTTT.

The V and J genes are TRBV18 and TRBJ2-1, with D perhaps being TRBD1 or TRBD2 (6 bases each). The CDR3 has 14 residues. Trimming pared 3 bases from V and 7 bases from J, leaving 13 bases between. CDR1 and CDR2 from the germline V gene are KGHSH and LQKENI. CDR3 sequence reads: CASSPDRGGNEQFF. The CDR3 DNA follows: TGTGCCAGCTCACCCGACAGAGGGGGGAATGAGCAGTTCTTC.

The CDR3 loop is CASSVGWGNTDTQYF. CDR3 nucleotides: TGTGCCAGCAGCGTAGGATGGGGGAACACAGATACGCAGTATTTT. The rearrangement uses TRBV9 and TRBJ2-3; D is tentatively TRBD1 or TRBD2 (5 bases each). The CDR3 consists of 15 residues. Per germline, CDR1 SGDLS and CDR2 YYNGEE. V was trimmed by 0 bases and J by 2 bases, leaving 10 bases between them.

The gene calls are TRBV28 and TRBJ2-6; maybe TRBD1 (5 bases). Between the trimmed V and J ends, which lost 4 bases and 0 bases, there was a span of 10 bases. The germline CDR1 and CDR2 sequences are MDHEN and SYDVKM. The CDR3 spans 16 residues. The CDR3 nucleotides read TGTGCCAGCAGTTACCCAGGGCCCTCTGGGGCCAACGTCCTGACTTTC. Translating gives CASSYPGPSGANVLTF.

This chain uses TRBV30 with TRBJ2-7; possibly TRBD1 for D (5 bases). The CDR3 totals 12 residues. Per germline, CDR1 GTSNPN and CDR2 SVGIG (reference sequence). Between the trimmed V and J ends, which lost 2 bases and 2 bases, there was a span of 7 bases. The chain's CDR3 is CAWSKGTYEQYF. The DNA of the CDR3 is TGTGCCTGGAGTAAGGGGACCTACGAGCAGTACTTC.

The rearrangement links TRBV30 to TRBJ2-3; 9 bases line up with TRBD1. Losses at the gene ends were 5 bases for V and 5 bases for J; bases not matched to a gene: 11. The CDR3 length is 15 residues. Germline CDR1 is GTSNPN and CDR2 is SVGIG (reference sequence). The CDR3 protein is CAWEPGQGPRDTQYF. CDR3 in DNA: TGTGCCTGGGAACCGGGACAGGGCCCCCGAGATACGCAGTATTTT.

The rearrangement uses TRBV19 and TRBJ1-1, with D unclear. The CDR3 spans 18 residues. Deletions cut 3 bases from V and 4 bases from J, with 24 bases between. Germline lookup yields CDR1 LNHDA and CDR2 SQIVND (reference sequence). The CDR3: CASSMTSGWYPEGTEAFF. CDR3 nucleotide sequence: TGTGCCAGTAGTATGACGTCGGGTTGGTATCCGGAGGGCACTGAAGCTTTCTTT.

The chain employs TRBV27 and TRBJ2-7, with D uncertain. The CDR3 has 14 amino acids. CDR1 MNHEY and CDR2 SMNVEV come from the germline V gene (reference sequence). Trimming took off 6 bases at V and 5 bases at J, with 17 bases between the two ends. The CDR3 coding sequence is TGTGCCAGCAGCCTATTCGGCGACAAGGACGAGCAGTACTTC. Translation gives CASSLFGDKDEQYF.

The chain employs TRBV15 and TRBJ2-6; D is uncertain. The CDR3 has 16 amino acids. V lost 0 bases, J lost 0 bases, and 6 bases lay in between. In germline, CDR1 is LNHNV, CDR2 YYDKDF (reference sequence). The CDR3 coding sequence is TGTGCCACCAGCAGAGATGGAACCTCTGGGGCCAACGTCCTGACTTTC. This codes for CATSRDGTSGANVLTF.

This clone was observed a handful of times. This chain links TRBV30 with TRBJ1-2; 9 bases are shared with TRBD1. This CDR3 spans 14 amino acids. Germline trimming cut 2 bases from V and 4 bases from J; bases unmatched to any gene: 5. Per the germline V gene, CDR1 is GTSNPN and CDR2 is SVGIG (reference sequence). The DNA of the CDR3 is TGTGCCTGGAGTCCATTGACAGGGGGCTATGGCTACACCTTC. Translating gives CAWSPLTGGYGYTF.

In this sample, this clone turned up a few times. The V gene is TRBV29-1, the J gene TRBJ2-7; 8 bases agree with TRBD2. CDR3 length: 16 amino acids. J lost 3 bases, V lost 0 bases, and 10 bases had no gene match. Per the germline V gene, CDR1 is SQVTM and CDR2 is ANQGSEA. CDR3 coding DNA: TGCAGCGTTGAAGAATTGTTGGGAGCGGGAGACTACGAGCAGTACTTC. This gives the protein CSVEELLGAGDYEQYF.

The chain joins TRBV5-1 to TRBJ2-7; D not resolved. This CDR3 comprises 14 residues. Germline CDR1 reads SGHRS; CDR2 reads YFSETQ. The germline V and J ends were trimmed by 0 bases and 7 bases, with 14 bases remaining between them. CDR3 in DNA: TGCGCCAGCAGCTTGGAGCAGCCTCTGGTAGAGCAGTACTTC. Residues: CASSLEQPLVEQYF.